Shown below are 16 T cell receptor beta chains from a single sample sequenced in a study of shared clonotypes between healthy human individuals. The repertoire was sequenced with immunoSEQ multiplex PCR; TCRdb's copy has only in-frame clones and lacks some. The data hold about 1,800,000 clones, with roughly 95% observed a single time. The naive CD8 fraction comprised CD45RO-negative cells positively selected for CCR7 and excluded terminally differentiated effector memory CD45RA+ cells. Sequencing used naive CD8+ T cells sorted from blood. All receptors derive from a man younger than 30 in good health.

This chain joins TRBV4-1 and TRBJ1-2, with TRBD1 matching over 10 bases. CDR1 MGHRA and CDR2 YSYEKL come from the germline V gene. Trimming removed 2 bases from V and 8 bases from J; junction bases left unmatched: 8. This CDR3 contains 15 residues. For the CDR3, the DNA is TGCGCCAGCAGCCAAACTCCCGGGACAGGGGAAGGCTACACCTTC. This encodes CASSQTPGTGEGYTF.

This chain links TRBV7-9 with TRBJ1-1, with D unclear. Germline CDR1 is SEHNR and CDR2 is FQNEAQ (reference sequence). Trimming shortened V by 6 bases and J by 7 bases, and 12 bases separated the two germline ends. The CDR3 has 12 amino acids. CDR3 residues: CASRSGLGEAFF. The CDR3 nucleotides are TGTGCCAGCAGGAGTGGGCTTGGTGAAGCTTTCTTT.

Concerning this clone itself: This sample also contains other DNA sequences that code for the same CDR3. V and J are TRBV9 and TRBJ2-7; TRBD1 or TRBD2 may be the D gene (5 bases each). Trimming pared 0 bases from V and 6 bases from J, leaving 7 bases between. Germline CDR1 SGDLS, CDR2 YYNGEE. The CDR3 consists of 12 residues. The CDR3 sequence is CASSVDGAEQYF. The CDR3 DNA follows: TGTGCCAGCAGCGTAGACGGGGCCGAGCAGTACTTC.

This chain joins TRBV13 and TRBJ1-2; TRBD1 agrees at 11 bases. V trimming: 5 bases; J trimming: 7 bases; junction bases outside the gene matches: 6. The CDR3 runs to 14 residues. Germline CDR1 PRHDT, CDR2 FYEKMQ (reference sequence). The chain's CDR3 is CASSEDRGQGGYTF. Here the CDR3 DNA reads TGTGCCAGCAGCGAGGACAGGGGGCAAGGTGGCTACACCTTC.

This chain links TRBV4-1 with TRBJ1-2; D gene unclear. Germline V gene sequence: CDR1 MGHRA, CDR2 YSYEKL. The CDR3 sequence is 15 residues long. Trimming cost V 2 bases and J 3 bases, with 13 bases left between them. CDR3 in amino acids: CASSQMGSRHYGYTF. In DNA, the CDR3 is TGCGCCAGCAGCCAAATGGGTTCCAGACACTATGGCTACACCTTC.

The chain has TRBV19 and TRBJ2-2; D gene unclear. Germline CDR1 LNHDA, CDR2 SQIVND (reference sequence). CDR3 size: 16 residues. The germline V and J ends were trimmed by 5 bases and 2 bases, with 15 bases remaining between them. The CDR3 DNA is TGTGCCAGTAGTGAAATTACCCTAGACAACACCGGGGAGCTGTTTTTT. Its protein product is CASSEITLDNTGELFF.

This clone was counted once. The chain couples TRBV2 to TRBJ2-5; D may be TRBD1 (5 bases). CDR1 is SNHLY and CDR2 is FYNNEI in the germline V gene. V gave up 3 bases and J gave up 4 bases, with 18 bases separating them. CDR3 size: 16 residues. This CDR3 reads CASSDVDTLMGETQYF. The CDR3 nucleotides are TGTGCCAGCAGTGACGTGGACACCTTAATGGGAGAGACCCAGTACTTC.

The rearrangement links TRBV10-1 to TRBJ2-3; 7 nucleotides line up with TRBD1. CDR3 length equals 15 residues. Germline V CDR1 and CDR2: WNHNN, SYGVQD (reference sequence). Unmatched junction bases numbered 8, after V lost 7 bases and J lost 1 base. The CDR3 loop reads CASNPTGVGTDTQYF. The CDR3 nucleotides read TGCGCCAGCAATCCTACAGGGGTCGGCACAGATACGCAGTATTTT.

V gene TRBV27 combines with J gene TRBJ2-2; D gene uncertain. Germline-derived CDR1 and CDR2 are MNHEY and SMNVEV (reference sequence). The CDR3 has 16 amino acids. Trimming took 3 bases from V and 6 from J, leaving 17 bases between them. The CDR3 bases are TGTGCCAGCAGTTTGGACGAGATGGGCCGGGCCGGGGAGCTGTTTTTT. It specifies CASSLDEMGRAGELFF.

This chain uses TRBV5-6 with TRBJ2-7; 9 bases align to TRBD1. Germline assignment: CDR1 SGHDT and CDR2 YYEEEE. The CDR3 consists of 15 residues. Trimming at V came to 4 bases and at J to 6 bases, leaving 11 bases not matched to a gene. CDR3 in DNA: TGTGCCAGCAGCCCAGTCGGGACAGGGTTGTTCGAGCAGTACTTC. It translates to CASSPVGTGLFEQYF. Variable domain in full (rest from reference TRBV5-6 and TRBJ2-7): DAGVTQSPTHLIKTRGQQVTLRCSPKSGHDTVSWYQQALGQGPQFIFQYYEEEERQRGNFPDRFSGHQFPNYSSELNVNALLLGDSALYLCASSPVGTGLFEQYFGPGTRLTVT.

V gene TRBV6-5 combines with J gene TRBJ1-2, with D unclear. The CDR3 contains 16 residues. CDR1 is MNHEY and CDR2 is SVGAGI in the germline V gene. The V and J ends lost 2 bases and 7 bases respectively, with 20 bases between them. The CDR3 bases are TGTGCCAGCAGTTACGTGAATGAAGTAGAGCGGAGTGGCTACACCTTC. Translated: CASSYVNEVERSGYTF.

The CDR3 nucleotides read TGTGCCAGCATGTCCAAAGAGGCTAGCGTTAACAATGAGCAGTTCTTC. Amino acid sequence: CASMSKEASVNNEQFF. This chain joins TRBV27 and TRBJ2-1; D is perhaps TRBD2 (6 bases). V was clipped by 7 bases and J by 5 bases, with 21 bases between them. From germline, CDR1 is MNHEY and CDR2 SMNVEV (reference sequence). This CDR3 has 16 residues.

The J gene is TRBJ2-2, the V gene TRBV6-5; 10 bases align to TRBD2. This CDR3 has 15 amino acids. Losses at the gene ends were 5 bases for V and 4 bases for J; bases not matched to a gene: 4. Germline CDR1 and CDR2: MNHEY and SVGAGI. The CDR3 nucleotides are TGTGCCAGCAGTGTACTAGCGGGGATCACCGGGGAGCTGTTTTTT. Its translation: CASSVLAGITGELFF.

The CDR3 region has the DNA TGTGCCAGTACGCCCGGGACAGGGTATCACGAGCAGTACTTC. Protein: CASTPGTGYHEQYF. This chain connects TRBV19 to TRBJ2-7; 9 bases are a match to TRBD1. Germline V CDR1 and CDR2: LNHDA, SQIVND (reference sequence). J gave up 5 bases and V 7 bases, and 9 bases lay outside the gene matches. The CDR3 is 14 amino acids.

This clone was detected only once. V gene TRBV11-2 combines with J gene TRBJ1-2; 8 bases match TRBD1. Germline V gene lookup returns CDR1 SGHAT and CDR2 FQNNGV. V gave up 3 bases and J gave up 3 bases; unmatched junction bases: 6. CDR3 length: 15 residues. CDR3 in DNA: TGTGCCAGCAGCTTTACAGGGGGGTCAGACTATGGCTACACCTTC. It specifies CASSFTGGSDYGYTF.

The V and J genes are TRBV12-5 and TRBJ1-4; D unresolved. The V end lost 6 bases, the J end lost 0 bases, and 11 bases lay between the germline ends. The germline V gene has CDR1 LGHNT and CDR2 FRNRAP. The CDR3 length is 15 residues. Here the CDR3 reads CASGVQRATNEKLFF. DNA of the CDR3: TGTGCTAGTGGAGTCCAACGAGCAACTAATGAAAAACTGTTTTTT.